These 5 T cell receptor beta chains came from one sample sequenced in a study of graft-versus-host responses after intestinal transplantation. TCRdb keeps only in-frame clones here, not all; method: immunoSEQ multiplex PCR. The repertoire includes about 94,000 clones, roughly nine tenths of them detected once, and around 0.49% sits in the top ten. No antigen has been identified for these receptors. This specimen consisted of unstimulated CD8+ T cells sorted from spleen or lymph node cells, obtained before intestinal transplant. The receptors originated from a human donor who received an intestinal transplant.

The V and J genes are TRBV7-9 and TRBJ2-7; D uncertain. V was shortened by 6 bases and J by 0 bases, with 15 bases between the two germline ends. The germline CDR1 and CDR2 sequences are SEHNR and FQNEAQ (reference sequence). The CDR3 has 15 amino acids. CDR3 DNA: TGTGCCAGCAGACCCGATCCGAGCGTCTCCTACGAGCAGTACTTC. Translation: CASRPDPSVSYEQYF. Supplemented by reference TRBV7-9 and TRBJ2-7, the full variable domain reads DTGVSQNPRHKITKRGQNVTFRCDPISEHNRLYWYRQTLGQGPEFLTYFQNEAQLEKSRLLSDRFSAERPKGSFSTLEIQRTEQGDSAMYLCASRPDPSVSYEQYFGPGTRLTVT.

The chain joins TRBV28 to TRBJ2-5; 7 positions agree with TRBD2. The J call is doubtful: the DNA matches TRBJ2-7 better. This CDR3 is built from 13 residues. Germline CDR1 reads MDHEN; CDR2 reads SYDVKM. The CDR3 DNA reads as TGTGCCAGCAGTTTGGCTAGCGGAGACGAGCAGTACTTC. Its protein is CASSLASGDEQYF.

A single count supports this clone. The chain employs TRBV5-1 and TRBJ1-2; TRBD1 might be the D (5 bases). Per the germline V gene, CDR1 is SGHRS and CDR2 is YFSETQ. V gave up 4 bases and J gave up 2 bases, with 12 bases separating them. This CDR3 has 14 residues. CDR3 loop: CASSPRGGNYGYTF. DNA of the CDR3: TGCGCCAGCAGCCCTCGGGGGGGGAACTATGGCTACACCTTC. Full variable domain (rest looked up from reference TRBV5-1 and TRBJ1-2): KAGVTQTPRYLIKTRGQQVTLSCSPISGHRSVSWYQQTPGQGLQFLFEYFSETQRNKGNFPGRFSGRQFSNSRSEMNVSTLELGDSALYLCASSPRGGNYGYTFGSGTRLTVV.

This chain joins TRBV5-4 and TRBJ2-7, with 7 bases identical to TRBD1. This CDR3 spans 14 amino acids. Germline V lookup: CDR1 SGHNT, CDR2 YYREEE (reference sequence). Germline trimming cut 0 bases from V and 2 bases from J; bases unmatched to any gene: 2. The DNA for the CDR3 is TGTGCCAGCAGCTTGGGACAGGGACCCTACGAGCAGTACTTC. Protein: CASSLGQGPYEQYF.

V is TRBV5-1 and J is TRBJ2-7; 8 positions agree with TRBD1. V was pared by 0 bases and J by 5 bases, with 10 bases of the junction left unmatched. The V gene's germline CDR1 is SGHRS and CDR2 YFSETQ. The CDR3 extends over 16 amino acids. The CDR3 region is CASSLAWPGGGHEQYF. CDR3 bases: TGCGCCAGCAGCTTGGCCTGGCCAGGGGGCGGGCACGAGCAGTACTTC.